What follows are 15 T cell receptor beta chains derived from one specimen sequenced in a study of identical twins (TCRdb year 2016). Library construction relied on 5' RACE. Sequencing used an Illumina HiSeq 2000. TCRdb reprocessing: public reads trimmed at Q25 with fastp, clones called with MiXCR, in-frame beta chains kept. Rows merge per CDR3 protein into single entries with the most common DNA and genes. Here the sample has hundreds of thousands of distinct CDR3 sequences; roughly 8% occur a single time. The ten largest clones represent around 0.98% of the sample. The same sample was also used in a study of yellow fever vaccine responses in identical twins.

Material: PBMCs. These receptors came from a woman younger than 30 in good health.

Many counts were recorded for this clonotype. The V call is TRBV29-1, the J call TRBJ2-1; D unresolved. Looked up from germline, CDR1 is SQVTM and CDR2 is ANQGSEA. There are 15 residues in the CDR3. V dropped 3 bases and J dropped 4 bases, with 16 bases sitting between them. The CDR3 sequence is CSVDKGLDVYNEQFF. Here the CDR3 DNA reads TGCAGCGTTGATAAGGGTCTAGATGTATACAATGAGCAGTTCTTC.

This clonotype has at least ten counts. A read error may produce the germline difference seen at one junction end. The V gene is TRBV5-1, the J gene TRBJ2-7, with D uncertain. Germline V lookup: CDR1 SGHRS, CDR2 YFSETQ. The CDR3 length is 13 residues. Here the CDR3 DNA reads TGTGCCAGCAGCTTGGTTCCGGACTACGAGCAGTACTTC. It specifies CASSLVPDYEQYF.

The sample holds many counts of this clonotype. For the CDR3, the DNA is TGTGCCAGCAGTTACGCGGGCGGAGGCTCCTACAATGAGCAGTTCTTC. It specifies CASSYAGGGSYNEQFF. This rearrangement joins TRBV6-2 or TRBV6-3 to TRBJ2-1, with D perhaps matching TRBD2 (5 bases). V shed 2 bases and J shed 0 bases, with 11 bases lying between them. The germline V gene has CDR1 MNHEY and CDR2 SVGEGT. The CDR3 covers 16 residues.

V gene TRBV20-1 combines with J gene TRBJ2-7; 8 positions agree with TRBD2. Losses at the gene ends were 6 bases for V and 2 bases for J; bases not matched to a gene: 18. CDR3 length: 17 residues. Germline CDR1 reads DFQATT; CDR2 reads SNEGSKA (reference sequence). In nucleotides, the CDR3 is TGCAGTGCCAAGAAAGGATGGTTTGGTAGCGGGACCTACGAGCAGTACTTC. Translated: CSAKKGWFGSGTYEQYF.

This clonotype was picked up a small number of times. For the CDR3, the DNA is TGCGCCAGCAGCCCCACCGGGACTAGCACGACAGAGCAGTTCTTC. Its translation: CASSPTGTSTTEQFF. The chain has TRBV5-1 and TRBJ2-1, with 9 bases fitting TRBD2. Germline CDR1 reads SGHRS; CDR2 reads YFSETQ. Germline trimming cut 4 bases from V and 10 bases from J; bases unmatched to any gene: 12. The CDR3 length is 15 residues.

This clonotype was recorded a few times. This chain links TRBV12-3 or TRBV12-4 with TRBJ2-2, with 12 bases lining up with TRBD2. The CDR3 loop spans 19 amino acids. In nucleotides, the CDR3 is TGTACCATCAGTTTAAAGGCGACTAGCGGGAGTACGATCGCCGGGGAGCTGTTTTTT. This codes for CTISLKATSGSTIAGELFF.

This clonotype has just a few counts. The genes are TRBV10-2 and TRBJ1-6; perhaps TRBD1 as D (5 bases). The V end was cut by 7 bases, the J end by 10 bases, with 14 bases between. Germline V CDR1 and CDR2: WSHSY, SAAADI. This CDR3 has 13 amino acids. CDR3 bases: TGCGCCAGCACCAGGGAGCCTGAGTCACCCCTCCACTTT. This gives the protein CASTREPESPLHF.

This clonotype turned up a few times. V is TRBV12-3 or TRBV12-4 and J is TRBJ2-3; 8 bases are a match to TRBD2. V gave up 6 bases and J gave up 2 bases; unmatched junction bases: 4. The CDR3 has 14 residues. CDR3 nucleotide sequence: TGTGCCAGCAGCCTAGCGGGCTTCACAGATACGCAGTATTTT. The encoded protein is CASSLAGFTDTQYF.

At least ten counts were recorded for this clonotype. This sequence joins TRBV12-3 or TRBV12-4 and TRBJ2-1; D remains unclear. Trimming removed 5 bases from V and 0 bases from J, with 11 bases in between. The CDR3 has 15 residues. The CDR3 protein is CASSPDGSSYNEQFF. As DNA, the CDR3 is TGTGCCAGCAGTCCCGACGGTAGCTCCTACAATGAGCAGTTCTTC.

This clonotype was counted a few times. The chain joins TRBV5-1 to TRBJ2-1; TRBD1 matches 7 bases. Per germline, CDR1 SGHRS and CDR2 YFSETQ. V was pared by 0 bases and J by 4 bases, with 4 bases of the junction left unmatched. This CDR3 comprises 15 residues. The CDR3: CASSLEGQNYNEQFF. CDR3 sequence (DNA): TGCGCCAGCAGCTTGGAGGGACAGAATTACAATGAGCAGTTCTTC.

In this sample, this clonotype turned up a few times. The rearrangement links TRBV10-3 to TRBJ2-1, with 7 bases identical to TRBD1. The CDR3 loop spans 16 amino acids. After removal of 9 bases from V and 3 bases from J, the junction contained 14 bases not matched to a gene. Germline V CDR1 and CDR2: ENHRY, SYGVKD. CDR3 region: CAIYERQGQGYNEQFF. The CDR3 region has the DNA TGTGCCATATACGAAAGACAGGGACAAGGCTACAATGAGCAGTTCTTC.

The V and J genes are TRBV7-2 and TRBJ1-2; 7 bases align to TRBD1. Germline CDR1 is SGHTA and CDR2 is FQGNSA. V lost 3 bases, J lost 6 bases, and 4 bases stayed unmatched. CDR3 length: 13 residues. DNA for the CDR3: TGTGCCAGCAGCTTCCGACAGGGCCATGGCTACACCTTC. Protein product: CASSFRQGHGYTF.

This clonotype was seen many times. The chain couples TRBV20-1 to TRBJ2-5; no firm D call. CDR3 length: 15 residues. V was shortened by 0 bases and J by 1 base, with 12 bases between the two germline ends. Per the germline V gene, CDR1 is DFQATT and CDR2 is SNEGSKA (reference sequence). CDR3 coding DNA: TGCAGTGCTAGAGAGGCCGGACGGCTCCAAGAGACCCAGTACTTC. It codes for CSAREAGRLQETQYF.

J is TRBJ2-1 and V is TRBV28; D remains unclear. Germline V lookup: CDR1 MDHEN, CDR2 SYDVKM. This CDR3 has 15 residues. Trimming shortened V by 2 bases and J by 6 bases, and 14 bases separated the two germline ends. CDR3: CASSLGRQLGNEQFF. For the CDR3, the DNA is TGTGCCAGCAGTTTAGGACGTCAATTGGGCAATGAGCAGTTCTTC.

V gene TRBV7-2 combines with J gene TRBJ2-7, with D perhaps matching TRBD1 or TRBD2 (7 bases each). Trimming stripped 5 bases from V and 3 bases from J, with 17 bases between. There are 15 residues in the CDR3. Germline CDR1 reads SGHTA; CDR2 reads FQGNSA. DNA for the CDR3: TGTGCCAGCAGCACAGCCCAGGGGGGGTTCTACGAGCAGTACTTC. It specifies CASSTAQGGFYEQYF.